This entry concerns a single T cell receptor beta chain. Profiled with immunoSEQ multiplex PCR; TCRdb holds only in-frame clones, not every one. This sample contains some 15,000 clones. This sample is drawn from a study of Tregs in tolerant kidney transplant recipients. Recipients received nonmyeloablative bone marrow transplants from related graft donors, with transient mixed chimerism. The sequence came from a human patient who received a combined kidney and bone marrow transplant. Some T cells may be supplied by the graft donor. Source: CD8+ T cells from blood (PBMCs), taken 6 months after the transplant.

The part of the CDR3 DNA that was read is TGTGCCAGCAGCGCAGGGTCCCTTTGGGAGGAAAAA. This sequence encodes CASSAGSLWEEK. The full CDR3 is CASSAGSLWEEKLFF. The chain joins TRBV7-8 to TRBJ1-4; D might be TRBD1 (5 bases). The missing CDR3 end, 3 residues past where the read stops, is filled in from the germline J gene. CDR1 is SGHVS and CDR2 is FQNEAQ in the germline V gene. The CDR3 has 15 amino acids. The V end was cut by 5 bases, the J end by 8 bases, with 18 bases between.